The following is a T cell receptor (beta chain) sequence with its context. Germline CDR1 is SGHVS and CDR2 is FQNEAQ. The V gene lost 3 bases and the J gene lost 1 base, with 13 bases spanning the gap. The CDR3 consists of 15 residues. These data originate in a study of shared clonotypes between healthy human individuals. About the study: Donor ages ranged 18 to 49 years: two women, a few men.

The donors, healthy adults who were HIV-negative, had experienced no recent acute infections or vaccinations. Per sorted-subset replicate PCR, input was around 200 ng DNA, representing about 30,000 T cell genomes. TCRdb's table, derived via immunoSEQ multiplex PCR, lists solely in-frame clones and lacks some. The table includes approximately 1.4 million clones, approximately 98% detected once. Material: naive CD4+ T cells sorted from blood. Described subset: CD45RA+ positively selected. The J gene is TRBJ2-7, the V gene TRBV7-8, with D maybe TRBD1 (6 bases). The receptor was derived from a man aged 30-40 years in good health. CDR3 protein: CASSLYGDISYEQYF. DNA of the CDR3: TGTGCCAGCAGCTTGTACGGGGACATTTCCTACGAGCAGTACTTC. The whole variable domain, filled in from reference TRBV7-8 and TRBJ2-7, reads GAGVSQSPRYKVAKRGQDVALRCDPISGHVSLFWYQQALGQGPEFLTYFQNEAQLDKSGLPSDRFFAERPEGSVSTLKIQRTQQEDSAVYLCASSLYGDISYEQYFGPGTRLTVT.